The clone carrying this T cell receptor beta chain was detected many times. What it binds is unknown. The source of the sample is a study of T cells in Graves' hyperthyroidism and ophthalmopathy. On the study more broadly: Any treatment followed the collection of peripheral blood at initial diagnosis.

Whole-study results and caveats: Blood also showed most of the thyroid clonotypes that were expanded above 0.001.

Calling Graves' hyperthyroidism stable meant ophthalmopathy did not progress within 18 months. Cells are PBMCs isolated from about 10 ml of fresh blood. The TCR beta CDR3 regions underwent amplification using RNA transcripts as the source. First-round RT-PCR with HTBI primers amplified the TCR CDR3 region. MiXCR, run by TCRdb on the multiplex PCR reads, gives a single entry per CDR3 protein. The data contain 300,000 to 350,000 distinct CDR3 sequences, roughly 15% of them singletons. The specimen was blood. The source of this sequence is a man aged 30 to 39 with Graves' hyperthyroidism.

The CDR3 coding sequence is TGTGCCAGCACCCCAGCGCTAAGCGGGAGGGCCGACGAGCAGTACTTC. This gives the protein CASTPALSGRADEQYF. V is TRBV7-8 and J is TRBJ2-7; 10 bases fit TRBD2. Trimming took 7 bases from V and 5 from J; bases not matched to a gene: 14. Germline loops: CDR1 SGHVS, CDR2 FQNEAQ. This CDR3 is 16 amino acids long.